These 20 T cell receptor beta chains were all obtained from the same sample, sequenced in a study of blood T cell repertoires in COVID-19. The repertoire was sequenced with immunoSEQ multiplex PCR; TCRdb's copy has only in-frame clones and lacks some. This sample yields 200,000 to 300,000 clones, of which 84% are seen a single time; 2% to 2.5% belongs to the top ten. The specimen sequenced was peripheral blood. These receptors originate from a man aged 40-50 years who had recovered from COVID-19.

This clone was detected only once. The V and J genes are TRBV5-5 and TRBJ2-3; TRBD2 matches 10 bases. From germline, CDR1 is SGHKS and CDR2 YYEKEE (reference sequence). V lost 2 bases and J lost 1; bases outside the gene matches: 4. The CDR3 extends over 16 amino acids. The CDR3 nucleotides read TGTGCCAGCAGCTTTGGGACTAGCGTGGGCACAGATACGCAGTATTTT. Translating gives CASSFGTSVGTDTQYF.

This clone was found a few times. The chain combines TRBV6-5 with TRBJ1-1; D gene uncertain. This CDR3 spans 14 amino acids. V dropped 6 bases and J dropped 6 bases, with 17 bases sitting between them. Germline V gene data show CDR1 as MNHEY and CDR2 as SVGAGI. The CDR3 sequence: CASSPPRGSAEAFF. CDR3 coding DNA: TGTGCCAGCAGCCCACCACGCGGGAGCGCTGAAGCTTTCTTT.

The V gene is TRBV18, the J gene TRBJ2-7; D is perhaps TRBD1 (6 bases). V shed 5 bases and J shed 6 bases, with 23 bases lying between them. The CDR3 totals 16 residues. Germline CDR1 reads KGHSH; CDR2 reads LQKENI. CDR3 nucleotides: TGTGCCAGCTCAGCCGTCCGGGCCTGGGGGCACCCCGAGCAGTACTTC. This encodes CASSAVRAWGHPEQYF.

This clone was seen a few times. The rearrangement uses TRBV2 and TRBJ1-5, with D tentatively TRBD1 (5 bases). Per the germline V gene, CDR1 is SNHLY and CDR2 is FYNNEI. Trimming took off 7 bases at V and 0 bases at J, with 10 bases between the two ends. The CDR3 runs 14 residues. The CDR3 protein is CASTRTNSNQPQHF. CDR3 DNA: TGTGCCAGCACTAGGACAAATAGCAATCAGCCCCAGCATTTT.

The chain has TRBV30 and TRBJ2-7; TRBD2 is a possible D gene (5 bases). The CDR3 has 14 amino acids. V was pared by 2 bases and J by 3 bases, with 14 bases between. Germline CDR1 is GTSNPN and CDR2 is SVGIG (reference sequence). DNA of the CDR3: TGTGCCTGGAGTCGGAGGCCCCGAAGCTACGAGCAGTACTTC. Amino acids: CAWSRRPRSYEQYF.

The genes are TRBV21-1 and TRBJ2-7; the table assigns TRBD1, which was not confirmed against the DNA. TRBV21-1 is termed a pseudogene. The CDR3 has 14 amino acids. CDR3 sequence reads: CASSKVGIHYEQYF. CDR3 in DNA: TGTGCCAGCAGCAAAGTGGGCATACACTACGAGCAGTACTTC.

The chain uses TRBV3-1 (or the pseudogene TRBV3-2) and TRBJ1-5; possibly TRBD1 for D (6 bases). Per the germline V gene, CDR1 is LGHDT and CDR2 is YNNKEL (reference sequence). Trimming took 4 bases from V and 4 from J, leaving 20 bases between them. The CDR3 spans 17 residues. CDR3 nucleotide sequence: TGTGCCAGCAGCCGAGGGAGAGCGGGACAACGGAATCAGCCCCAGCATTTT. This codes for CASSRGRAGQRNQPQHF.

The chain's CDR3 is CASSQDRGSDTQYF. The CDR3 DNA reads TGTGCCAGCTCGCAGGACAGGGGTTCAGATACGCAGTATTTT. The rearrangement joins TRBV18 to TRBJ2-3; 9 bases are shared with TRBD1. The junction had 5 bases not matched to a gene; V was cut back by 6 bases and J by 4 bases. The CDR3 is 14 amino acids. CDR1 KGHSH and CDR2 LQKENI come from the germline V gene.

The V and J genes are TRBV20-1 and TRBJ1-3, with D unresolved. The germline V and J ends were trimmed by 3 bases and 4 bases, with 10 bases remaining between them. This CDR3 region has 13 residues. Germline values: CDR1 DFQATT, CDR2 SNEGSKA (reference sequence). CDR3 DNA: TGCAGTGCTAGTTCGGGGTTAGGAAACACCATATATTTT. Residues: CSASSGLGNTIYF.

The V gene is TRBV5-8, the J gene TRBJ1-4; no clear D gene. CDR1 is SGHTS and CDR2 is YDEGEE in the germline V gene. This CDR3 contains 14 residues. With 2 bases removed from V and 4 bases from J, the gap between germline ends came to 9 bases. The chain's CDR3 is CASSFTTLNEKLFF. Written as DNA, the CDR3 is TGTGCCAGCAGCTTTACGACACTTAATGAAAAACTGTTTTTT. Full variable domain (rest looked up from reference TRBV5-8 and TRBJ1-4): EAGVTQSPTHLIKTRGQQATLRCSPISGHTSVYWYQQALGLGLQFLLWYDEGEERNRGNFPPRFSGRQFPNYSSELNVNALELEDSALYLCASSFTTLNEKLFFGSGTQLSVL.

The gene calls are TRBV10-2 and TRBJ1-2; perhaps TRBD1 as D (6 bases). The CDR3 runs 13 residues. Germline values: CDR1 WSHSY, CDR2 SAAADI. Trimming removed 3 bases at V and 6 bases at J, with 11 bases between. This CDR3 is CASSEGGPNGYTF. DNA of the CDR3: TGCGCCAGCAGTGAAGGGGGACCAAATGGCTACACCTTC.

The chain employs TRBV18 and TRBJ2-2, with D possibly TRBD1 on 6 matching bases. V shed 3 bases and J shed 6 bases, with 14 bases lying between them. This CDR3 contains 15 residues. CDR1 and CDR2 from the germline V gene are KGHSH and LQKENI. CDR3 loop: CASSPPFQGSGELFF. As DNA, the CDR3 is TGTGCCAGCTCACCGCCATTCCAGGGGTCCGGGGAGCTGTTTTTT.

The chain combines TRBV3-1 (or the pseudogene TRBV3-2) with TRBJ2-3; D may be TRBD1 (5 bases). V gave up 2 bases and J gave up 6 bases, with 30 bases separating them. Germline V gene lookup returns CDR1 LGHDT and CDR2 YNNKEL (reference sequence). This CDR3 has 20 residues. The CDR3 protein is CASSQRPRKNRPKGVDTQYF. The CDR3 nucleotides are TGTGCCAGCAGCCAACGCCCCAGAAAGAACAGGCCAAAGGGCGTGGATACGCAGTATTTT.

The chain is built from TRBV27 and TRBJ2-5, with 11 bases identical to TRBD2. The CDR3 extends over 14 amino acids. Looked up from germline, CDR1 is MNHEY and CDR2 is SMNVEV (reference sequence). V trimming: 7 bases; J trimming: 3 bases; junction bases outside the gene matches: 4. The CDR3 DNA follows: TGTGCCAGCAAACCGACTAGCGGGGAAGAGACCCAGTACTTC. Protein sequence: CASKPTSGEETQYF.

The chain combines TRBV2 with TRBJ2-5; TRBD2 matches 7 bases. CDR3 length: 14 amino acids. Trimming took 5 bases from V and 0 from J; bases not matched to a gene: 3. The V gene's germline CDR1 is SNHLY and CDR2 FYNNEI. The CDR3 DNA follows: TGTGCCAGCAGTTCCGCGGGGGACCAAGAGACCCAGTACTTC. It yields the protein CASSSAGDQETQYF.

This clone was counted once. In DNA form, the CDR3 reads TGTGCCAGCAGCCCTGGGACAGGATTCAATCAGCCCCAGCATTTT. It codes for CASSPGTGFNQPQHF. The chain is built from TRBV3-1 (or the pseudogene TRBV3-2) and TRBJ1-5; 8 bases match TRBD1. Per germline, CDR1 LGHDT and CDR2 YNNKEL (reference sequence). J gave up 3 bases and V 4 bases, and 5 bases lay outside the gene matches. This CDR3 contains 15 residues.

V usage is TRBV1 and J usage is TRBJ2-5; the DNA was not compared with TRBD2, the D call given in the table. TRBV1 is reported as a pseudogene. The CDR3 runs 15 residues. The CDR3 sequence: CTSSQVAAAQETQYF. Written as DNA, the CDR3 is TGCACCAGCAGCCAGGTAGCGGCGGCTCAAGAGACCCAGTACTTC.

In this sample, this clone turned up a few times. This sequence joins TRBV4-1 and TRBJ2-7, with 7 bases identical to TRBD1. V dropped 3 bases and J dropped 1; count of bases not matched to a gene: 12. The germline gives CDR1 MGHRA, CDR2 YSYEKL. The CDR3 extends over 17 amino acids. CDR3 DNA: TGCGCCAGCAGCCAGCCCGGGACAGCCACCGCATCCTACGAGCAGTACTTC. It encodes CASSQPGTATASYEQYF.

This chain connects TRBV11-2 to TRBJ1-1; perhaps TRBD1 as D (6 bases). CDR1 SGHAT and CDR2 FQNNGV come from the germline V gene. V was pared by 5 bases and J by 4 bases, with 17 bases between. The CDR3 has 15 residues. The CDR3 spells CASSPRAGVATEAFF. The CDR3 region has the DNA TGTGCCAGCAGCCCCCGGGCAGGGGTTGCCACTGAAGCTTTCTTT. Complete variable domain (other parts from reference TRBV11-2 and TRBJ1-1): EAGVAQSPRYKIIEKRQSVAFWCNPISGHATLYWYQQILGQGPKLLIQFQNNGVVDDSQLPKDRFSAERLKGVDSTLKIQPAKLEDSAVYLCASSPRAGVATEAFFGQGTRLTVV.

The chain employs TRBV11-2 and TRBJ1-4, with D maybe TRBD1 (6 bases). The germline V and J ends were trimmed by 5 bases and 13 bases, with 23 bases remaining between them. The CDR3 length is 15 residues. Germline CDR1 reads SGHAT; CDR2 reads FQNNGV. This chain's CDR3 is CASSLSGVGREGLFF. CDR3 DNA: TGTGCCAGCAGCCTGTCAGGGGTGGGGAGGGAGGGACTGTTTTTT.